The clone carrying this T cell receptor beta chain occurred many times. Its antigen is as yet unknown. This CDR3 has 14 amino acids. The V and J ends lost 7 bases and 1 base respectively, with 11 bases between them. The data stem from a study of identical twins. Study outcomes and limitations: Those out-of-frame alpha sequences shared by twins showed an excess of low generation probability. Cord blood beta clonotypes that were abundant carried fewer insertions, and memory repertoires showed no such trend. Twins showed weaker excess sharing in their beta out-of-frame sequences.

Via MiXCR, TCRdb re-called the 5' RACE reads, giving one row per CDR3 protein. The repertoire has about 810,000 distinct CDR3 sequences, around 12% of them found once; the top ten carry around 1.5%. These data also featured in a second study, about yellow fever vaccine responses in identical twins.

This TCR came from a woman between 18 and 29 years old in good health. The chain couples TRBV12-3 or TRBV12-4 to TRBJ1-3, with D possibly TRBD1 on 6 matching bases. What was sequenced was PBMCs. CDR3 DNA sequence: TGTGCCAGCATCCTAGGGGGATCTGGAAACACCATATATTTT. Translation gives CASILGGSGNTIYF.